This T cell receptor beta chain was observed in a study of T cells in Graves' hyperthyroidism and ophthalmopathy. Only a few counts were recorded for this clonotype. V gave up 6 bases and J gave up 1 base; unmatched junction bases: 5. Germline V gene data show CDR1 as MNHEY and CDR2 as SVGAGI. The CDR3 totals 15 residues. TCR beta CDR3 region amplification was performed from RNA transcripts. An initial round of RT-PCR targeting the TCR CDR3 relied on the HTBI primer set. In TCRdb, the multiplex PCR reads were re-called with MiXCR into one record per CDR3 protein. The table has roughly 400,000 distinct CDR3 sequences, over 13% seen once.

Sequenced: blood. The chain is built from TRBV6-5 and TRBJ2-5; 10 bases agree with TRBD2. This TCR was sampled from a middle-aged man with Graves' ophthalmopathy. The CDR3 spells CASSSGLAIQETQYF. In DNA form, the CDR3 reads TGTGCCAGCAGCTCGGGACTAGCGATCCAAGAGACCCAGTACTTC.